This T cell receptor (beta chain) comes out of a study of T-cell memory formation after mild COVID-19. For the study at large: TCR clusters largely stayed donor specific.

From 5'RACE with constant-segment primers came TCR alpha and TCR beta cDNA libraries that carried sample barcodes and UMIs. TCRdb reanalysed the 5' RACE reads using MiXCR and keeps one entry per CDR3 protein. The top ten clones hold about 23% of a sample with about 270,000 distinct CDR3 sequences, 18% of them seen once. This clonotype was observed a few times. Antigen: not known. Findings and limits, study-wide: Pre-infection memory already had some responding clones, implying cross-reactive memory joined.

The germline V gene encodes CDR1 DFQATT and CDR2 SNEGSKA (reference sequence). This CDR3 contains 15 residues. Trimming took off 5 bases at V and 0 bases at J, with 17 bases between the two ends. The chain uses TRBV20-1 and TRBJ2-7, with D possibly being TRBD1 or TRBD2 (5 bases each). This receptor was identified in a man aged 18 to 30 who had mild COVID-19 (a few samples of this study predate the infection). Cell type and time point are not known. Source material: PBMCs or a T cell subset sorted from them (not recorded which). In DNA form, the CDR3 reads TGCAGTGCTGATCGGAGGCAGGGAGCCTCCTACGAGCAGTACTTC. Amino acids: CSADRRQGASYEQYF.